This TCR beta chain was identified during a study of T cell changes during pregnancy in multiple sclerosis. The CDR3 runs 14 residues. V was shortened by 6 bases and J by 1 base, with 13 bases between the two germline ends. Germline loops: CDR1 MNHNY, CDR2 SVGAGI (reference sequence). Here immunoSEQ multiplex PCR was the method, and the copy in TCRdb shows in-frame clones only, minus some. Of 55,000 to 65,000 clones in the sample, over 80% are singletons; the top ten hold approximately 1%. This chain joins TRBV6-6 and TRBJ2-7; D is perhaps TRBD2 (6 bases). This clonotype originated in a female donor in good health, enrolled as a control in a pregnancy study. This specimen was peripheral blood, taken in the first trimester of pregnancy. CDR3 in DNA: TGTGCCAGCAGCGGGAGAGATAAGTCCTACGAGCAGTACTTC. Translating gives CASSGRDKSYEQYF.